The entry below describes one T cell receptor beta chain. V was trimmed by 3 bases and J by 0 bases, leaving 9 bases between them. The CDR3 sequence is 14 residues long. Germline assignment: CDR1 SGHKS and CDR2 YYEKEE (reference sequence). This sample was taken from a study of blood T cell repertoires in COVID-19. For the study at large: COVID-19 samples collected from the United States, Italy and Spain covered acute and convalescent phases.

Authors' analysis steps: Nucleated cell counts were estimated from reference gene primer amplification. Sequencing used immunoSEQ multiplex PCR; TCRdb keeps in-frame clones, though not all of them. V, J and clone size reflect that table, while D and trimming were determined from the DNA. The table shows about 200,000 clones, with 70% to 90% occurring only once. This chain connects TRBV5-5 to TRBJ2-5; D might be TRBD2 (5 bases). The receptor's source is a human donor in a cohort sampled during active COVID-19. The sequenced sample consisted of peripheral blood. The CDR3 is CASSSIAYQETQYF. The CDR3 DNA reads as TGTGCCAGCAGCTCCATAGCGTACCAAGAGACCCAGTACTTC.